The T cell receptor (beta chain) under discussion was sequenced for a study of beta chain features in type 1 diabetes. It was one heparinised blood draw, averaging around 110 mL, that each donor gave. Of the isolated RNA, all was reverse transcribed, and so the sequenced material was expressed TCRB transcripts. The protocol was immunoSEQ multiplex PCR, while the TCRdb copy is restricted to in-frame clones and leaves out a portion. Here the sample spans over 100,000 clones, about a sixth being singletons. Comment on this clone: Its antigen is unidentified.

Germline V gene data show CDR1 as SQVTM and CDR2 as ANQGSEA. The CDR3 has 11 residues. The V and J ends lost 4 bases and 4 bases respectively, with 7 bases between them. Study-level points and caveats: Individuals with type 1 diabetes displayed fewer insertions and more deletions at VDJ junctions. Whether HLA type influences TCRB rearrangement remained unresolved here. Moderate yet significant TCRB CDR3 shortening was seen in Type 1 diabetes patients in all four CD4+ subsets.

Sequenced sample: central memory CD4+ T cells from blood. The genes are TRBV29-1 and TRBJ2-5; no firm D call. The sequence derives from a man aged 25 to 45 with type 1 diabetes. The CDR3 nucleotides read TGCAGCGTTGGGTCCGGAGAGACCCAGTACTTC. Its translation is CSVGSGETQYF.